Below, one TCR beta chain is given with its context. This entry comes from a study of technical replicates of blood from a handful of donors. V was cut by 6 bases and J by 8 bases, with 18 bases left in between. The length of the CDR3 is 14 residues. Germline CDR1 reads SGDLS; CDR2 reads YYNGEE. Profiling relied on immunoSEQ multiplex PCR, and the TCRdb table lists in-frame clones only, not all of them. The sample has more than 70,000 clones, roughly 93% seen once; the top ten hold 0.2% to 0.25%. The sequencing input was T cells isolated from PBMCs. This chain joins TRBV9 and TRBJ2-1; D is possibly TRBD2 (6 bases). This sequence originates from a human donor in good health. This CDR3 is CASTGGVWGDEQFF. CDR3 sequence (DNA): TGTGCCAGCACCGGAGGGGTATGGGGGGATGAGCAGTTCTTC.